This TCR beta chain came from a study of immune cell composition in non-small cell lung cancer. Overall study context: Histologic subtype was mainly adenocarcinoma or squamous cell carcinoma. Study results and caveats: Tumour TCR-beta clonality was not significantly tied to smoking pack-years. Clones >0.5% enriched in tumour were rarer in adenocarcinoma (around 33%) than squamous (about 80%).

Normal lung was sampled as far from the tumour as possible, at least 3 cm. Template was genomic DNA from frozen, unsorted single-cell suspensions. In its sample, this clone was seen a few times. Its antigen is unidentified. The CDR3 covers 13 residues. Germline V gene data show CDR1 as SGHTA and CDR2 as FQGNSA. V was shortened by 3 bases and J by 7 bases, with 10 bases between the two germline ends. The data were produced by immunoSEQ multiplex PCR, yet TCRdb's version contains in-frame clones alone and is incomplete. The table records about 3,400 clones, nearly 70% of them present only once. Material: non-adjacent lung tissue. The source is a human donor with non-small cell lung cancer. The rearrangement uses TRBV7-2 and TRBJ2-1; maybe TRBD1 (6 bases). CDR3 region: CASSFFRGNEQFF. CDR3 DNA: TGTGCCAGCAGCTTCTTTAGGGGGAATGAGCAGTTCTTC.